This T cell receptor beta chain was captured by sequencing in a study of T-cell memory formation after mild COVID-19. Regarding the study as a whole: Contracting CD4+ clones lay largely in CM and EM, with CD8+ ones residing in EMRA. In second-wave clones peaking day 37, SARS-CoV-2 specificity remained unconfirmed.

The CDR3 covers 16 residues. V was pared by 2 bases and J by 8 bases, with 16 bases between. Per the germline V gene, CDR1 is SEHNR and CDR2 is FQNEAQ (reference sequence). TCRdb reprocessed the 5' RACE reads via MiXCR and lists one record per CDR3 protein. The repertoire holds hundreds of thousands of distinct CDR3 sequences, with about 15% as singletons. The table lists this clonotype with a few counts. Its antigen remains unknown. Sequenced material: PBMCs or a T cell subset sorted from them (not recorded which). The clonotype originates from a man between 18 and 35 years old who had mild COVID-19 (a few samples of this study predate the infection). Cell type and time point are not known. The chain links TRBV7-9 to TRBJ1-6; perhaps TRBD1 as D (5 bases). For the CDR3, the DNA is TGTGCCAGCAGCTTAAGTGGGTTGGGAGGGGATTCACCCCTCCACTTT. Translation gives CASSLSGLGGDSPLHF.